Here is one T cell receptor beta chain with its context. The sample originates from a study of siplizumab effects on memory and regulatory T cells. Germline V lookup: CDR1 LGHNA, CDR2 YNFKEQ. The CDR3 has 15 amino acids. The V gene lost 0 bases and the J gene lost 7 bases, with 12 bases spanning the gap. Data came from immunoSEQ multiplex PCR; TCRdb stores just in-frame clones and leaves some out. The profile shows nearly 95,000 clones, about 93% of them singletons. V and J are TRBV4-2 and TRBJ2-2; the D gene is possibly TRBD2 (5 bases). This TCR was recovered from a human donor in good health. Specimen: non-Treg CD4+ T cells sorted from blood. CDR3 residues: CASSQDRSSIGELFF. The CDR3 DNA reads as TGTGCCAGCAGCCAAGATCGATCTAGCATCGGGGAGCTGTTTTTT.